Listed below are T cell receptor beta chains from one sample, sequenced in a study of cytomegalovirus exposure and HLA in healthy donors. Repertoires were generated with immunoSEQ multiplex PCR, while TCRdb's copy carries only in-frame clones and drops some. The repertoire has about 97,000 clones, 79% of them found once; the top ten carry over 2.5%. Sequenced material: PBMCs. The origin of the receptors is a male donor in good health and CMV-seropositive. Each CDR3 is given with its conserved first and last residue.

V gene: TRBV15; J gene: TRBJ2-5; CDR3 protein: CATSRWLRDRGQRETQYF
V gene: TRBV7-9; J gene: TRBJ2-5; CDR3 protein: CASIFRPGGTETQYF
V gene: TRBV6-4; J gene: TRBJ2-1; CDR3 protein: CASSDNSSGEYNEQFF
V gene: TRBV6-1; J gene: TRBJ2-3; CDR3 protein: CASSGWTSGTDTQYF
V gene: TRBV6-1; J gene: TRBJ2-3; CDR3 protein: CASSPRWGGTDTQYF
V gene: TRBV4-1; J gene: TRBJ2-5; CDR3 protein: CASSQDSPRTGTKYF
V gene: TRBV27; J gene: TRBJ2-2; CDR3 protein: CASSLRGGWNTGELFF
V gene: TRBV7-3; J gene: TRBJ2-3; CDR3 protein: CASSLTGTRTDTQYF
V gene: TRBV7-8; J gene: TRBJ1-4; CDR3 protein: CASSWDRGSTNEKLFF
V gene: TRBV7-2; J gene: TRBJ1-6; CDR3 protein: CASSPLSSYNSPLHF
V gene: TRBV5-1; J gene: TRBJ1-4; CDR3 protein: CASSLVTGPSGKLFF
V gene: TRBV27; J gene: TRBJ2-7; CDR3 protein: CASSWGSPNYEQYF
V gene: TRBV4-3; J gene: TRBJ2-6; CDR3 protein: CASSQDNSGANVLTF
V gene: TRBV7-9; J gene: TRBJ2-7; CDR3 protein: CASSPRGARNHEQYF
V gene: TRBV2; J gene: TRBJ2-2; CDR3 protein: CAIQGNTGELFF
V gene: TRBV11-2; J gene: TRBJ2-7; CDR3 protein: CASSQLAGGLGGPEQYF
V gene: TRBV30; J gene: TRBJ2-1; CDR3 protein: CAWSLAGYNEQFF
V gene: TRBV7-9; J gene: TRBJ1-2; CDR3 protein: CASSLDGGFFLNYGYTF
V gene: TRBV5-1; J gene: TRBJ2-7; CDR3 protein: CASSLGTSGAHEQYF
V gene: TRBV6-5; J gene: TRBJ1-4; CDR3 protein: CASSLRWDREGKLFF